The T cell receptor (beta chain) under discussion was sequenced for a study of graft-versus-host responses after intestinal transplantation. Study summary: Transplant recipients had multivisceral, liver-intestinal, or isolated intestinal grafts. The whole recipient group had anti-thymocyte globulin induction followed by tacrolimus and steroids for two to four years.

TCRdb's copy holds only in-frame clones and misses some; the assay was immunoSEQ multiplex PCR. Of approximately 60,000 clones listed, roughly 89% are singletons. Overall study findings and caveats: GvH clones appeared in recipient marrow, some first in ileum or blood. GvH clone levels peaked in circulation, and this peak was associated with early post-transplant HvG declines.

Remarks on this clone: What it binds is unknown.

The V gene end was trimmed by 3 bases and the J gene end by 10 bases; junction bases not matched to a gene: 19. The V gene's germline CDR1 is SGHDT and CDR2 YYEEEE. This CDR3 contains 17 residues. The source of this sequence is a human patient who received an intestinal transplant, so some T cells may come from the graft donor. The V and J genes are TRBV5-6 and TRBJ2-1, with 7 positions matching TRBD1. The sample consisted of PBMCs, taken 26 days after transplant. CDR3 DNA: TGTGCCAGCAGCTCAACCTCCGGGACAGCCCAAGATCAGGAGCAGTTCTTC. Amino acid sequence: CASSSTSGTAQDQEQFF.